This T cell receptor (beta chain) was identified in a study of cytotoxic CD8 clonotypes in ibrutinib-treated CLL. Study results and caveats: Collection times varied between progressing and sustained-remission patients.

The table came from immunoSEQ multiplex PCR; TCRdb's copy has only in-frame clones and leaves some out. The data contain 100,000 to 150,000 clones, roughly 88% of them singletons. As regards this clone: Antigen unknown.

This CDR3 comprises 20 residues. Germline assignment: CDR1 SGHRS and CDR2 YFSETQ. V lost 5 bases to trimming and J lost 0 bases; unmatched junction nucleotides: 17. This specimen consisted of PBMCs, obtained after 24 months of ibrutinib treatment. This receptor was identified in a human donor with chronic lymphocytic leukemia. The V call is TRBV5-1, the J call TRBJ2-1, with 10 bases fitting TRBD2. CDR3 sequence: CASSQAGGPSPVGSYNEQFF. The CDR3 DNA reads TGCGCCAGCAGTCAAGCGGGGGGGCCTTCCCCGGTGGGCTCCTACAATGAGCAGTTCTTC.